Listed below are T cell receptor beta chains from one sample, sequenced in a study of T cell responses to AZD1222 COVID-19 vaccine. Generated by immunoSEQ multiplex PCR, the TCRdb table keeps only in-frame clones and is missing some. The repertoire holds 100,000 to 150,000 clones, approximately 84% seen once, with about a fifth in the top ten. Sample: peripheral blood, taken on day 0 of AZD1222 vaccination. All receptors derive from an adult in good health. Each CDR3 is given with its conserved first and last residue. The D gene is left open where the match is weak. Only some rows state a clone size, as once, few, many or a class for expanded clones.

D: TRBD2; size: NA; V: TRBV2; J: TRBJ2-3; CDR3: CASSGTSGGAQYF; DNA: TGTGCCAGCAGTGGGACTAGCGGGGGGGCGCAGTATTTT
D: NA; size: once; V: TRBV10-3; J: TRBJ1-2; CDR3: CATLDGGDGYTF; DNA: TGTGCCACCCTGGACGGCGGGGATGGCTACACCTTC
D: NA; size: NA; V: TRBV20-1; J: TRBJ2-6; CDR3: CSASEGTSSGANVLTF; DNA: TGCAGTGCTAGTGAGGGCACTAGCTCTGGGGCCAACGTCCTGACTTTC
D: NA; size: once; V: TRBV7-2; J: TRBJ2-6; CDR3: CASSLVTGLSSGANVLTF; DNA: TGTGCCAGCAGCTTAGTTACAGGACTCTCCTCTGGGGCCAACGTCCTGACTTTC
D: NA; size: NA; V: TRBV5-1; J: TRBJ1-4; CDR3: CASSFATGIDEKLFF; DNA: TGCGCCAGCAGCTTTGCCACAGGGATTGATGAAAAACTGTTTTTT
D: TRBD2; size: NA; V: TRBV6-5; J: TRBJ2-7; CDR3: CASSPEILAGGPRYF; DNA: TGTGCCAGCAGTCCCGAAATTCTAGCGGGGGGTCCTAGGTACTTC
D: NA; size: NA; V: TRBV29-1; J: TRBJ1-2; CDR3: CSASQWYYGYTF; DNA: TGCAGCGCCTCTCAGTGGTACTATGGCTACACCTTC
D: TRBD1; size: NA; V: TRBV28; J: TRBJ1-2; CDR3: CASSTDRAYGYTF; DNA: TGTGCCAGCAGTACGGACAGGGCCTATGGCTACACCTTC
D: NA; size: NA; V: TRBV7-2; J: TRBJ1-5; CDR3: CASSFGDQQPQHF; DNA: TGTGCCAGCAGCTTCGGAGATCAACAGCCCCAGCATTTT
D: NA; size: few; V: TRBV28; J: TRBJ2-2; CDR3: CASSSPLAGELFF; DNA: TGTGCCAGCAGTTCCCCACTGGCCGGGGAGCTGTTTTTT
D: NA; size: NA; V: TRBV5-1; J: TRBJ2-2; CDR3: CASSLVTGDTGELFF; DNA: TGCGCCAGCAGCTTGGTCACGGGTGACACCGGGGAGCTGTTTTTT
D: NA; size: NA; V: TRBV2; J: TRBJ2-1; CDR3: CASNPQAAYNEQFF; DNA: TGTGCCAGCAACCCACAAGCTGCCTACAATGAGCAGTTCTTC
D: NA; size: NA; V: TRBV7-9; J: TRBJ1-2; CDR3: CASSLAGGNGYTF; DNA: TGTGCCAGCAGCTTAGCTGGTGGGAATGGCTACACCTTC
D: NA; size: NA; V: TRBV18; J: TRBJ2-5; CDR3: CASSPDSPRTRGEETQYF; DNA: TGTGCCAGCTCACCCGACTCTCCCCGCACTAGAGGGGAAGAGACCCAGTACTTC
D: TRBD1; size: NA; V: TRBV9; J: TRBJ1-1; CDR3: CASGGQGMNTEAFF; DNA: TGTGCCAGCGGTGGACAGGGGATGAACACTGAAGCTTTCTTT
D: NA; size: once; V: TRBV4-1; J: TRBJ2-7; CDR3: CASSQWNEQYF; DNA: TGCGCCAGCAGCCAATGGAACGAGCAGTACTTC
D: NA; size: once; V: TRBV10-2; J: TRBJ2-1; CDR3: CASSDGTAAQFF; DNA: TGCGCCAGCAGTGACGGGACTGCTGCCCAGTTCTTC
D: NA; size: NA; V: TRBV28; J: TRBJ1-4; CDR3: CASSSGLTGSREKLFF; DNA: TGTGCCAGCAGTTCCGGTCTTACAGGGTCTCGTGAAAAACTGTTTTTT
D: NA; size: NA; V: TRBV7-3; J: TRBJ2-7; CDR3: CASSLRGGVKEQYF; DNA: TGTGCCAGCAGCTTACGGGGTGGGGTCAAGGAGCAGTACTTC
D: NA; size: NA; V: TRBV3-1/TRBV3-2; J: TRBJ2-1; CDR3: CASSQRSTNNEQFF; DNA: TGTGCCAGCAGCCAAAGGAGTACCAACAATGAGCAGTTCTTC
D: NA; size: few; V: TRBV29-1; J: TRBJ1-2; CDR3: CSVPGQGHYGYTF; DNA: TGCAGCGTTCCTGGGCAGGGCCACTATGGCTACACCTTC
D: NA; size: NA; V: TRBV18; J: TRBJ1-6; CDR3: CASSQSENSPLHF; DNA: TGTGCCAGCTCACAATCGGAGAATTCACCCCTCCACTTT
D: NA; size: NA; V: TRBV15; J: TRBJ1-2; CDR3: CATAEGNYGYTF; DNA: TGTGCCACTGCCGAGGGGAACTATGGCTACACCTTC
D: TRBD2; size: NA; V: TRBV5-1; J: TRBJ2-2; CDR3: CASSLLAGANTGELFF; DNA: TGCGCCAGCAGCTTACTAGCGGGGGCGAACACCGGGGAGCTGTTTTTT
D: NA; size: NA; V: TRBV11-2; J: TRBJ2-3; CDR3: CASSLGGPTDTQYF; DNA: TGTGCCAGCAGCTTAGGAGGCCCCACAGATACGCAGTATTTT
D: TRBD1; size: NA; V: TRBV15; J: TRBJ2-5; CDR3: CATRAGGIETQYF; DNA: TGTGCCACCAGGGCAGGGGGCATCGAGACCCAGTACTTC
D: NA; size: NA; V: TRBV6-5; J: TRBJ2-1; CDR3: CASSYSERYNEQFF; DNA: TGTGCCAGCAGTTATTCTGAGAGGTACAATGAGCAGTTCTTC
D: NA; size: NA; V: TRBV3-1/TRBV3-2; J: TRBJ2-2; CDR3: CASSLQDGELFF; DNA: TGTGCCAGCAGCCTCCAGGACGGGGAGCTGTTTTTT
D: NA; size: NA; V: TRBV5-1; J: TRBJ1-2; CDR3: CASSLFEGAGYGYTF; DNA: TGCGCCAGCAGCCTTTTTGAGGGCGCGGGCTATGGCTACACCTTC
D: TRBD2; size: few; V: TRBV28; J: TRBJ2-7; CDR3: CASTGGVPSYEQYF; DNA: TGTGCCAGCACCGGGGGGGTACCCTCCTACGAGCAGTACTTC
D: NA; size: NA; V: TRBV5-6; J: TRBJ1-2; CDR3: CASSAREYGYTF; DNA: TGTGCCAGCAGCGCGAGGGAGTATGGCTACACCTTC
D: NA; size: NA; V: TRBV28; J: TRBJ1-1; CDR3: CASSFGHTEAFF; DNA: TGTGCCAGCAGTTTCGGCCACACTGAAGCTTTCTTT
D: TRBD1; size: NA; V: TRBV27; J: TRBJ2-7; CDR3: CASRRDRAASYEQYF; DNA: TGTGCCAGCAGACGCGACAGGGCCGCCTCCTACGAGCAGTACTTC
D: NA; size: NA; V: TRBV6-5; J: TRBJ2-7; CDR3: CASSYSMAAISYEQYF; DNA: TGTGCCAGCAGTTACTCGATGGCTGCGATCTCCTACGAGCAGTACTTC
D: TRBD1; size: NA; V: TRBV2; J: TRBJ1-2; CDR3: CASSSDRGTYGYTF; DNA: TGTGCCAGCAGTTCGGACAGGGGGACCTATGGCTACACCTTC
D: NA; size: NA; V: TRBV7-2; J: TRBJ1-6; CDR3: CASTERDNSPLHF; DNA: TGTGCCAGCACCGAAAGGGATAATTCACCCCTCCACTTT
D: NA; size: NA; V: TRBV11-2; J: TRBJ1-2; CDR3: CASSFPGSYTF; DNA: TGTGCCAGCAGCTTCCCCGGGAGCTACACCTTC
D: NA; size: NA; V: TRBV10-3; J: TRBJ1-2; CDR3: CAISFRGFDYGYTF; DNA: TGTGCCATCAGTTTTAGGGGGTTCGACTATGGCTACACCTTC
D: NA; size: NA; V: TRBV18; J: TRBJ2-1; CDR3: CASSPWGNEQFF; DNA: TGTGCCAGCTCCCCGTGGGGGAATGAGCAGTTCTTC
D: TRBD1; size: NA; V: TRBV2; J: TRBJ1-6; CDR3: CASGTAENSPLHF; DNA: TGTGCCAGCGGGACAGCCGAAAATTCACCCCTCCACTTT
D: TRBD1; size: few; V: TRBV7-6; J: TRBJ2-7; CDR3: CASSPQGRSYEQYF; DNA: TGTGCCAGCAGCCCACAGGGGCGCTCCTACGAGCAGTACTTC
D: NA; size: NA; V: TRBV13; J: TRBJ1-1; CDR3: CASSDTNTEAFF; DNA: TGTGCCAGCAGCGACACGAACACTGAAGCTTTCTTT
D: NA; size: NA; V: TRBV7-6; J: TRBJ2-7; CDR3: CASSGAQVSLYEQYF; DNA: TGTGCCAGCAGCGGCGCCCAAGTCAGTCTCTACGAGCAGTACTTC
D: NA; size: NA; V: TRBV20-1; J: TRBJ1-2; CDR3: CSATVGAGYTF; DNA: TGCAGTGCTACGGTGGGGGCAGGCTACACCTTC
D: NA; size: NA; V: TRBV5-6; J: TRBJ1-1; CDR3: CASSFSARGNTEAFF; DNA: TGTGCCAGCTCCTTCTCTGCGAGGGGGAACACTGAAGCTTTCTTT
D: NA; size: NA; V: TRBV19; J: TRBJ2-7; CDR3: CASSYHGQSYEQYF; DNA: TGTGCCAGTAGCTACCACGGACAGTCCTACGAGCAGTACTTC
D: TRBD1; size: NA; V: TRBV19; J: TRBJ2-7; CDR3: CASSIRTGYLAEQYF; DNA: TGTGCCAGTAGTATTCGGACAGGGTATTTGGCCGAGCAGTACTTC
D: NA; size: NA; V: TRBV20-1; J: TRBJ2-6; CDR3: CSASELLEDSGANVLTF; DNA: TGCAGTGCTAGTGAGTTGCTCGAGGACTCTGGGGCCAACGTCCTGACTTTC
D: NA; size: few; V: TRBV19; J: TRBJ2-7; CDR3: CASAQGIEQYF; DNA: TGTGCCAGTGCGCAGGGGATCGAGCAGTACTTC
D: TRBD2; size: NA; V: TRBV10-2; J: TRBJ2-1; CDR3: CANPRERGVNEQFF; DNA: TGCGCCAACCCAAGGGAGCGGGGGGTCAATGAGCAGTTCTTC
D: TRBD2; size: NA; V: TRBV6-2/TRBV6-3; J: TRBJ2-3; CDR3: CASSYMGLVSDTQYF; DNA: TGTGCCAGCAGTTACATGGGACTAGTTTCAGATACGCAGTATTTT